This is a list of T cell receptor beta chains from one sample in a study of cytomegalovirus exposure and HLA in healthy donors. Only in-frame clones appear in the TCRdb table, and some are missing; sequencing was by immunoSEQ multiplex PCR. The profile covers roughly 90,000 clones, with about four fifths appearing a single time and around 1.9% taken by the ten largest. Sequences were obtained from PBMCs. The receptors derive from a man younger than 35 in good health and CMV-seronegative. CDR3s include the opening cysteine and the closing phenylalanine or tryptophan. The D gene is left open where the match is weak. A clone size is listed for some rows: how often the clone was seen (once, few, many), or a class if it is expanded.

-,TRBJ2-7,TRBV6-5,TRBD2,15,CASSSLTSGNYEQYF,TGTGCCAGCAGTTCCCTGACTAGCGGGAACTACGAGCAGTACTTC
-,TRBJ2-3,TRBV7-2,TRBD2,16,CASSLGGAGGPNTQYF,TGTGCCAGCAGCTTAGGAGGGGCGGGAGGGCCAAATACGCAGTATTTT
-,TRBJ2-3,TRBV5-1,TRBD2,15,CASSLELAGGNTQYF,TGCGCCAGCAGCTTGGAACTAGCGGGAGGAAATACGCAGTATTTT
-,TRBJ1-2,TRBV15,-,14,CATSRQGTNYGYTF,TGTGCCACCAGCAGACAGGGGACTAACTATGGCTACACCTTC
once,TRBJ2-5,TRBV6-5,-,14,CASSHPWGKETQYF,TGTGCCAGCAGCCACCCTTGGGGCAAAGAGACCCAGTACTTC
-,TRBJ2-1,TRBV5-1,TRBD2,15,CASSLTSGSYNEQFF,TGCGCCAGCAGCTTGACTAGCGGGAGCTACAATGAGCAGTTCTTC
-,TRBJ2-7,TRBV6-1,TRBD1,15,CASSEAGTGGREQYF,TGTGCCAGCAGTGAAGCGGGGACAGGGGGCCGCGAGCAGTACTTC
-,TRBJ2-7,TRBV7-7,TRBD2,13,CASSSSGRDEQYF,TGTGCTAGCAGCTCTAGCGGGAGGGACGAGCAGTACTTC
-,TRBJ2-1,TRBV7-9,TRBD1,14,CASRLPGQGGEQFF,TGTGCCAGCAGGCTACCGGGACAGGGAGGGGAGCAGTTCTTC
-,TRBJ2-7,TRBV7-2,TRBD1,15,CASSHTGGSSYEQYF,TGTGCCAGCAGTCATACAGGGGGCTCCTCCTACGAGCAGTACTTC
-,TRBJ2-6,TRBV2,-,13,CASSLSGANVLTF,TGTGCCAGCAGTCTCTCTGGGGCCAACGTCCTGACTTTC
-,TRBJ1-2,TRBV7-9,TRBD1,13,CASLGTGYYGYTF,TGTGCCAGCTTGGGGACAGGGTACTATGGCTACACCTTC
few,TRBJ2-2,TRBV11-2,-,15,CASSFAGDGTGELFF,TGTGCCAGCAGCTTCGCAGGGGACGGTACCGGGGAGCTGTTTTTT
-,TRBJ2-1,TRBV6-5,TRBD1,15,CASSYPGTGVNEQFF,TGTGCCAGCAGTTACCCCGGGACAGGGGTCAATGAGCAGTTCTTC
-,TRBJ2-5,TRBV7-8,TRBD1,15,CASSAGTGRTETQYF,TGTGCCAGCAGCGCCGGGACAGGAAGGACTGAGACCCAGTACTTC
-,TRBJ2-3,TRBV5-1,-,15,CASRIRGSGGDTQYF,TGCGCCAGCAGAATACGAGGGAGTGGAGGAGATACGCAGTATTTT
-,TRBJ1-1,TRBV30,-,12,CAWSSRQAEAFF,TGTGCCTGGAGTTCTCGCCAGGCTGAAGCTTTCTTT
-,TRBJ2-5,TRBV25-1,-,15,CASSFAGTIQETQYF,TGTGCCAGCAGTTTTGCAGGAACCATCCAAGAGACCCAGTACTTC
once,TRBJ2-1,TRBV4-1,TRBD2,17,CASSQGGLAGSYNEQFF,TGCGCCAGCAGCCAAGGAGGACTAGCGGGCTCCTACAATGAGCAGTTCTTC
-,TRBJ2-7,TRBV25-1,TRBD1,15,CASSSGDRPGSEQYF,TGTGCCAGCAGTTCCGGGGACAGGCCCGGGAGCGAGCAGTACTTC
few,TRBJ2-3,TRBV6-1,TRBD2,14,CASRPGGGPDTQYF,TGTGCCAGCAGACCTGGCGGGGGTCCAGATACGCAGTATTTT
once,TRBJ2-3,TRBV9,-,14,CASSVDTGTDTQYF,TGTGCCAGCAGCGTAGACACCGGCACAGATACGCAGTATTTT